Listed below are T cell receptor beta chains from one sample, sequenced in a study of T cells in Graves' hyperthyroidism and ophthalmopathy. TCRdb called the multiplex PCR reads again in MiXCR, with one record for every CDR3 protein. Here the sample spans around 720,000 distinct CDR3 sequences, 35% being singletons. The sequenced sample consisted of blood. Receptor source: a woman aged 40-49 years with Graves' hyperthyroidism. Each CDR3 is given with its conserved first and last residue. Each record gives: clone size, V gene, D gene, J gene, CDR3 protein, CDR3 DNA. The D gene is left open where the match is weak. Part of the rows lack a size; the others show once, few, many or a class for expanded clones.

>NA|TRBV7-9|NA|TRBJ2-7
CAGSGGGSEQYF
TGTGCCGGCAGCGGTGGAGGGAGCGAGCAGTACTTC
>NA|TRBV6-5|NA|TRBJ1-5
CAISYSGIINQPQHF
TGTGCCATCAGTTACTCAGGGATCATAAATCAGCCCCAGCATTTT
>NA|TRBV7-2|NA|TRBJ2-6
CASSLAGQSSGANVLTF
TGTGCCAGCAGCTTAGCGGGCCAGAGCTCTGGGGCCAACGTCCTGACTTTC
>NA|TRBV11-2|TRBD1|TRBJ1-1
CASREQGLSTEAFF
TGTGCCAGCAGAGAACAGGGGTTGAGTACTGAAGCTTTCTTT
>many|TRBV12-3/TRBV12-4|NA|TRBJ1-5
CASSLFGDNQPQHF
TGTGCCAGCAGTTTATTTGGGGACAATCAGCCCCAGCATTTT
>NA|TRBV10-3|NA|TRBJ1-1
CASRQGRTEAFF
TGTGCCAGCAGACAAGGCAGGACTGAAGCTTTCTTT
>NA|TRBV10-3|TRBD2|TRBJ2-6
CAIRTSAGANVLTF
TGTGCCATCCGGACTAGCGCTGGGGCCAACGTCCTGACTTTC
>NA|TRBV19|NA|TRBJ2-7
CASSAGRPDRGRSRSYEQYF
TGTGCCAGTAGTGCCGGGAGGCCTGACAGGGGCCGGAGTCGTTCCTACGAGCAGTACTTC
>many|TRBV10-3|TRBD1|TRBJ2-7
CAISSSWGPGQGSHEQYF
TGTGCCATCAGTTCCTCTTGGGGGCCGGGACAGGGTTCCCACGAGCAGTACTTC
>once|TRBV12-3/TRBV12-4|NA|TRBJ1-1
CASSSYTLTGTEAFF
TGTGCCAGCAGTTCTTACACCTTAACGGGCACTGAAGCTTTCTTT
>NA|TRBV29-1|NA|TRBJ1-4
CSLEWDHEKLFF
TGCAGCTTAGAGTGGGATCATGAAAAACTGTTTTTT
>many|TRBV28|NA|TRBJ1-4
CASTIRQYEKLFF
TGTGCCAGCACTATAAGACAGTATGAAAAACTGTTTTTT
>NA|TRBV5-6|NA|TRBJ1-6
CASSLGQDSSYNSPLHF
TGTGCCAGCAGCCTGGGGCAGGATAGCTCCTATAATTCACCCCTCCACTTT
>NA|TRBV7-2|TRBD1|TRBJ2-7
CASRGGGQGGDEQYF
TGTGCCAGCAGGGGAGGAGGACAGGGGGGTGACGAGCAGTACTTC
>many|TRBV11-2|NA|TRBJ1-1
CASTRSQNTEAFF
TGTGCCAGCACCCGCAGCCAGAACACTGAAGCTTTCTTT
>NA|TRBV20-1|TRBD2|TRBJ2-5
CSAGRPLAGKETQYF
TGCAGTGCTGGAAGACCACTAGCGGGGAAAGAGACCCAGTACTTC
>NA|TRBV20-1|TRBD2|TRBJ2-1
CSAMGLAGLGEQFF
TGCAGTGCTATGGGGCTAGCGGGTCTTGGCGAGCAGTTCTTC
>NA|TRBV20-1|NA|TRBJ1-6
CSASPRNSPLHF
TGCAGTGCTAGCCCCAGGAATTCACCCCTCCACTTT
>many|TRBV2|TRBD1|TRBJ1-2
CASSVDRVEGYTF
TGTGCCAGCAGTGTGGACAGGGTCGAGGGCTACACCTTC
>NA|TRBV13|NA|TRBJ1-2
CASRVRTGYPYGYTF
TGTGCCAGCAGGGTCCGAACAGGGTACCCTTATGGCTACACCTTC
>many|TRBV20-1|NA|TRBJ1-1
CSALQEEAFF
TGCAGTGCCCTACAGGAAGAAGCTTTCTTT
>many|TRBV19|TRBD1|TRBJ1-5
CASSRTGTINQPQHF
TGTGCCAGTAGTAGGACAGGGACCATCAATCAGCCCCAGCATTTT
>few|TRBV5-1|TRBD1|TRBJ1-2
CASSPPDRSYTF
TGCGCCAGCAGCCCGCCGGACAGGAGCTACACCTTC
>few|TRBV5-4|NA|TRBJ2-5
CASSRYPGKETQYF
TGTGCCAGCAGCCGGTACCCAGGGAAAGAGACCCAGTACTTC
>NA|TRBV28|NA|TRBJ2-7
CASSFGAGQSVYEQYF
TGTGCCAGCAGTTTTGGGGCAGGGCAGTCGGTCTACGAGCAGTACTTC
>few|TRBV11-2|NA|TRBJ2-7
CASSLVMGSSYEQYF
TGTGCCAGCAGCTTAGTTATGGGAAGCTCCTACGAGCAGTACTTC
>NA|TRBV20-1|NA|TRBJ2-7
CSARDRQGGSYEQYF
TGCAGTGCTAGGGACAGGCAGGGGGGCTCCTACGAGCAGTACTTC
>many|TRBV10-3|NA|TRBJ2-7
CAIRRAGIENEQYF
TGTGCCATCAGACGGGCGGGTATTGAAAACGAGCAGTACTTC
>NA|TRBV20-1|NA|TRBJ1-5
CSAGVRPEDTGWNNQPQHF
TGCAGTGCTGGGGTGAGGCCAGAGGATACAGGGTGGAACAATCAGCCCCAGCATTTT
>many|TRBV7-7|NA|TRBJ1-5
CASSTPCANQPQHF
TGTGCTAGCAGCACCCCCTGCGCCAATCAGCCCCAGCATTTT
>NA|TRBV19|NA|TRBJ1-1
CASSINGDTEAFF
TGTGCCAGTAGTATAAACGGAGACACTGAAGCTTTCTTT
>NA|TRBV20-1|NA|TRBJ2-7
CSAKDFRGSSYEQYF
NA
>NA|TRBV2|NA|TRBJ1-4
CASSANPVGGPEKLFF
TGTGCCAGCAGTGCCAACCCAGTAGGGGGGCCCGAAAAACTGTTTTTT
>many|TRBV7-9|TRBD1|TRBJ1-1
CASSLSDRGSTEAFF
TGTGCCAGCAGCTTATCGGACAGGGGTAGCACTGAAGCTTTCTTT
>NA|TRBV29-1|NA|TRBJ1-5
CSVEDRSAHGQTQHF
TGCAGCGTTGAAGATCGCTCGGCCCATGGACAGACCCAGCATTTT
>NA|TRBV7-9|TRBD1|TRBJ2-7
CASSPQGALSLEQYF
TGTGCCAGCAGCCCGCAGGGGGCTTTGAGTCTCGAGCAGTACTTC
>NA|TRBV29-1|TRBD2|TRBJ2-2
CSVRLGGTGELFF
TGCAGCGTCCGACTGGGGGGGACCGGGGAGCTGTTTTTT
>NA|TRBV7-2|NA|TRBJ2-5
CANSFLAQRVLRETQYF
TGCGCCAACAGCTTCCTGGCACAAAGGGTCCTTAGGGAGACCCAGTACTTC
>many|TRBV29-1|NA|TRBJ2-7
CSAGTFYEQYF
TGCAGCGCTGGGACTTTCTACGAGCAGTACTTC
>NA|TRBV2|NA|TRBJ1-1
CASSEFGQVGTEAFF
TGTGCCAGCAGTGAATTCGGGCAGGTGGGCACTGAAGCTTTCTTT
>NA|TRBV4-3|TRBD1|TRBJ2-7
CASSQGPGQGAEEQYF
TGCGCCAGCAGCCAAGGCCCGGGACAGGGGGCAGAAGAGCAGTACTTC
>NA|TRBV20-1|NA|TRBJ1-4
CSVPANEKLFF
TGCAGTGTTCCCGCTAATGAAAAACTGTTTTTT
>many|TRBV24-1|TRBD1|TRBJ2-5
CATSDPTWAGGETQYF
TGTGCCACCAGTGACCCAACTTGGGCAGGGGGAGAGACCCAGTACTTC
>many|TRBV20-1|TRBD1|TRBJ1-5
CSATGQGGLNQPQHF
TGCAGTGCAACTGGACAGGGGGGCCTCAATCAGCCCCAGCATTTT
>many|TRBV7-2|TRBD1|TRBJ1-4
CASSLSPDRGSRLFF
TGTGCCAGCAGCTTAAGTCCCGACAGGGGGTCAAGACTGTTTTTT
>NA|TRBV5-6|NA|TRBJ2-7
CASSWGTLYRTYEQYF
TGTGCCAGCAGCTGGGGGACTCTTTATAGGACCTACGAGCAGTACTTC
>NA|TRBV11-1|NA|TRBJ1-6
CAWSDEERSPLHF
TGTGCCTGGAGTGACGAGGAGAGATCACCCCTCCACTTT
>NA|TRBV10-3|TRBD1|TRBJ1-1
CAIRAGTGGPEAFF
TGTGCCATCAGAGCCGGGACAGGGGGCCCTGAAGCTTTCTTT
>NA|TRBV7-9|TRBD1|TRBJ2-7
CASSLAGTGPHEQYF
TGTGCCAGCAGCTTAGCTGGGACAGGGCCCCACGAGCAGTACTTC
>few|TRBV3-1|TRBD1|TRBJ1-5
CASSQGGQIPNQPQHF
TGTGCCAGCAGCCAAGGGGGACAGATACCAAATCAGCCCCAGCATTTT
>few|TRBV6-5|NA|TRBJ1-2
CASSYFAGYGYTF
TGTGCCAGCAGTTACTTCGCTGGATATGGCTACACCTTC